Included here is one T cell receptor beta chain sequence, with context. The authors' processing: Estimated nucleated cell counts came from reference gene primer amplification. The table came from immunoSEQ multiplex PCR; TCRdb's copy has only in-frame clones and leaves some out. D and trimming come from the DNA, and the V and J calls and clone size come from that table. This sample yields about 200,000 clones, of which about 83% are seen a single time; roughly 4.6% belongs to the top ten. The CDR3 is 16 residues long. Germline V gives CDR1 MNHEY, CDR2 SMNVEV (reference sequence). Trimming removed 2 bases from V and 9 bases from J; junction bases left unmatched: 11. The record originates from a study of blood T cell repertoires in COVID-19.

The TCR originated in a woman in her 70s with active or convalescent COVID-19. Specimen: peripheral blood. V usage is TRBV27 and J usage is TRBJ2-1; 9 bases map to TRBD2. Here the CDR3 reads CASSLAGGSLGSEQFF. The DNA for the CDR3 is TGTGCCAGCAGTTTAGCGGGAGGGTCGCTTGGTAGTGAGCAGTTCTTC.